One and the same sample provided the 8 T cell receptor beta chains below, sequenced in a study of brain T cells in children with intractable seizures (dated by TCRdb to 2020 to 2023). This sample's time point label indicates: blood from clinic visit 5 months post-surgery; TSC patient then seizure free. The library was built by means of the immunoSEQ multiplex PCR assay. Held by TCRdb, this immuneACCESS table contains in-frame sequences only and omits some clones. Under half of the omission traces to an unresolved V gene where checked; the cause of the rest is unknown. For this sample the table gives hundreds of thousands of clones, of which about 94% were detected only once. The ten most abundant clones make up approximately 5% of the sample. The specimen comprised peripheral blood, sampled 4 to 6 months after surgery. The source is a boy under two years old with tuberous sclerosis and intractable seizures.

This CDR3 is CASVETNTGELFF. DNA of the CDR3: TGTGCCAGCGTAGAAACGAACACCGGGGAGCTGTTTTTT. The chain uses TRBV12-3 or TRBV12-4 and TRBJ2-2; D remains unclear. The length of the CDR3 is 13 residues. Trimming removed 8 bases at V and 0 bases at J, with 7 bases between.

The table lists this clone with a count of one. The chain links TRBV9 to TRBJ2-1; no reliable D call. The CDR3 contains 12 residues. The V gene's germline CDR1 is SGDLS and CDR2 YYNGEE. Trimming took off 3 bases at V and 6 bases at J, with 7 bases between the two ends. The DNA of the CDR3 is TGTGCCAGCAGCGAAAGCTTCAATGAGCAGTTCTTC. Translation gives CASSESFNEQFF.

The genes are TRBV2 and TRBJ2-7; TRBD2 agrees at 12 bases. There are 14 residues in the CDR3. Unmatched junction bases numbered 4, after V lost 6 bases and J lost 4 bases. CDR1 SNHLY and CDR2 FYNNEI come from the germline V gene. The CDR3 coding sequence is TGTGCCAGCAGGGGACTAGCGGGCTGGTACGAGCAGTACTTC. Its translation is CASRGLAGWYEQYF.

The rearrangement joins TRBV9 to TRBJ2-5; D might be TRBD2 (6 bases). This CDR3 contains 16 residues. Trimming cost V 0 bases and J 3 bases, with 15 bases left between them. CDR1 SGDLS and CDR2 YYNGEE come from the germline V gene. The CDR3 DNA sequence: TGTGCCAGCAGCGTAGAATCGTGGCCGGGGGAAGAGACCCAGTACTTC. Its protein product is CASSVESWPGEETQYF.

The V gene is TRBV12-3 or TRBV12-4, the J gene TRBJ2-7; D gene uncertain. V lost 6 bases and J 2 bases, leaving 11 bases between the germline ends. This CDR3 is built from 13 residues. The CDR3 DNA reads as TGTGCCAGCAGCCAAGACACTCCCTACGAGCAGTACTTC. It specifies CASSQDTPYEQYF.

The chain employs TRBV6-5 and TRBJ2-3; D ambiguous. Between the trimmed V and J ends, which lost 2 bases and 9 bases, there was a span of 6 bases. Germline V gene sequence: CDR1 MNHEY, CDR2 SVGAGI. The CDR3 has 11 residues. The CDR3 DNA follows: TGTGCCAGCAGTTACGCGGCCACGCAGTATTTT. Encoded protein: CASSYAATQYF.

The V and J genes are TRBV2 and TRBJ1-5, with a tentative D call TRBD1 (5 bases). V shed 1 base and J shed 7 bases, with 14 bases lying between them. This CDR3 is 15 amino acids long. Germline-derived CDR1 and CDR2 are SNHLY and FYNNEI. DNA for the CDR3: TGTGCCAGCAGTGAAGTAAGGGAGGGGTACCAGCCCCAGCATTTT. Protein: CASSEVREGYQPQHF.

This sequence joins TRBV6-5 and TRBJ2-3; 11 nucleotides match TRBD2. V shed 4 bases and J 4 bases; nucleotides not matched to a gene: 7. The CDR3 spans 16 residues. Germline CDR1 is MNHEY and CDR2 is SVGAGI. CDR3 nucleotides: TGTGCCAGCAGTTTACTAGCGGGAGATGTGGCAGATACGCAGTATTTT. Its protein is CASSLLAGDVADTQYF.